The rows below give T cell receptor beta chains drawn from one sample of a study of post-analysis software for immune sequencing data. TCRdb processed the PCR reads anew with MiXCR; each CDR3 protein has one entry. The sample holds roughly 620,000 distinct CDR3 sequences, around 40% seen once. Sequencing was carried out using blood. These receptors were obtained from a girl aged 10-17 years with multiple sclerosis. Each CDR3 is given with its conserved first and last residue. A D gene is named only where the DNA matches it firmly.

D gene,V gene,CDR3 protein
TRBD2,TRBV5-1,CASSLELAGGNEQYF
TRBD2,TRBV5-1,CASSSLAGWNEQFF
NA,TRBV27,CASRHHAGGETQYF
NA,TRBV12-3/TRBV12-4,CASSLQRFLEQYF
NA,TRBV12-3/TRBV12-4,CASSFGRARDEQYF
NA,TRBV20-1,CSAGSGSSYEQYF
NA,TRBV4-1,CASSQGTDLRGYEQYF
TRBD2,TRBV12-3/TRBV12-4,CASRPRLAGGYNEQFF
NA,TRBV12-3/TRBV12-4,CASSLALGGTARYEQYF
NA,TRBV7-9,CASSLAYEIDRKLNYGYTF
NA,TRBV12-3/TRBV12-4,CASSLGTIQYF
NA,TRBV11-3,CASSLSWGTGANVRTF
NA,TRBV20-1,CSASAQAPLPYEQYF
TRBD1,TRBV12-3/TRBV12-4,CASSLDRVMPDTQYF
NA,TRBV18,CASSPPSSRGDTQYF
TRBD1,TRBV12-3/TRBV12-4,CASSFEFWGTGLDGYTF
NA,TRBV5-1,CASSRGQGGTYEQYF
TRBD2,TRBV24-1,CATSDFLAGQAREQFF
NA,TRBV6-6,CATKLGSNQPQHF
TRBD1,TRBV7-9,CASSLSGTGAGNQPQHF
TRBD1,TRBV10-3,CAISDWSGGSYEQYF
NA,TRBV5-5,CASSFGGAEEQFF
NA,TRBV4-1,CASSQDSTRGKNIQYF
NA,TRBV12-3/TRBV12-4,CASSHRHLNTEAFF
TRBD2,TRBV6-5,CASSIAGRTYNEQFF
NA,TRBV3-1,CASSQAGRGYTF
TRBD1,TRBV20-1,CSASIPGGNYGYTF